One and the same sample provided the 23 T cell receptor beta chains below, sequenced in a study of blood T cell repertoires in COVID-19. The protocol was immunoSEQ multiplex PCR, while the TCRdb copy is restricted to in-frame clones and leaves out a portion. The sample lists tens of thousands of clones, around 87% occurring once. Sequenced input: peripheral blood. These receptors came from a human donor in a cohort sampled during active COVID-19.

The chain links TRBV5-8 to TRBJ2-1, with a weak D call TRBD2 (6 bases). Germline CDR1 reads SGHTS; CDR2 reads YDEGEE. Trimming removed 2 bases at V and 3 bases at J, with 9 bases between. This CDR3 is built from 14 residues. CDR3 in DNA: TGTGCCAGCAGCTTTCCGGGACTCTACAATGAGCAGTTCTTC. Translated: CASSFPGLYNEQFF. The whole variable domain, filled in from reference TRBV5-8 and TRBJ2-1, reads EAGVTQSPTHLIKTRGQQATLRCSPISGHTSVYWYQQALGLGLQFLLWYDEGEERNRGNFPPRFSGRQFPNYSSELNVNALELEDSALYLCASSFPGLYNEQFFGPGTRLTVL.

The chain couples TRBV7-2 to TRBJ2-2; D may be TRBD1 (5 bases). This CDR3 has 14 amino acids. CDR1 and CDR2 (germline): SGHTA, FQGNSA. This CDR3 reads CVSTAYSNTGELFF. CDR3 bases: TGTGTTTCGACAGCCTACTCGAACACCGGGGAGCTGTTTTTT.

The chain uses TRBV3-1 (or the pseudogene TRBV3-2) and TRBJ2-6; 9 bases match TRBD1. The germline V gene has CDR1 LGHDT and CDR2 YNNKEL (reference sequence). The CDR3 is 18 amino acids. V lost 4 bases, J lost 1 base, and 8 bases stayed unmatched. CDR3 residues: CASSRLTGGSSGANVLTF. The CDR3 nucleotides read TGTGCCAGCAGCCGCCTGACAGGGGGTTCGTCTGGGGCCAACGTCCTGACTTTC.

The V and J genes are TRBV12-3 or TRBV12-4 and TRBJ2-1; weak D call: TRBD1 (5 bases). This CDR3 is 13 amino acids long. Trimming stripped 5 bases from V and 3 bases from J, with 8 bases between. Here the CDR3 DNA reads TGTGCCAGCAGTGTCGACAGCTACAATGAGCAGTTCTTC. This encodes CASSVDSYNEQFF.

This chain joins TRBV7-7 and TRBJ2-2; no definite D call. The CDR3 totals 15 residues. Germline CDR1 SSHAT, CDR2 FNYEAQ (reference sequence). The V end was cut by 1 base, the J end by 4 bases, with 10 bases between. Here the CDR3 DNA reads TGTGCCAGCAGCTTAGAAGCCGTATCCACCGGGGAGCTGTTTTTT. Protein sequence: CASSLEAVSTGELFF.

This sequence joins TRBV12-3 or TRBV12-4 and TRBJ1-1, with a tentative D call TRBD1 (6 bases). Trimming took 5 bases from V and 3 from J, leaving 10 bases between them. CDR3 length: 13 residues. Here the CDR3 DNA reads TGTGCCAGCAGTCAAACAGGGTACACTGAAGCTTTCTTT. This sequence encodes CASSQTGYTEAFF.

CDR3 DNA: TGTGCCAGCAGCCCAGAGGGAGCGGACGGGGAGCTGTTTTTT. Translated, it gives CASSPEGADGELFF. This chain uses TRBV11-3 with TRBJ2-2; possible D gene TRBD2, 5 bases. Germline CDR1 and CDR2: SGHNT and YENEEA. The ends were cut back, 5 bases at V and 7 bases at J, with 14 bases in the middle. CDR3 length: 14 amino acids.

This clone was detected a few times. The rearrangement links TRBV4-2 to TRBJ2-7, with D possibly TRBD2 on 5 matching bases. Trimming took off 0 bases at V and 0 bases at J, with 12 bases between the two ends. Germline lookup yields CDR1 LGHNA and CDR2 YNFKEQ. The CDR3 runs 16 residues. The CDR3 protein is CASSQDLLAPSYEQYF. In DNA, the CDR3 is TGTGCCAGCAGCCAAGACCTCCTAGCTCCCTCCTACGAGCAGTACTTC.

This chain links TRBV27 with TRBJ2-6, with a tentative D call TRBD1 (5 bases). The CDR3 is 17 amino acids. V shed 9 bases and J shed 2 bases, with 20 bases lying between them. Germline CDR1 and CDR2: MNHEY and SMNVEV (reference sequence). Written as DNA, the CDR3 is TGTGCCAGACTACCTACCCTGGGGCAGACTGGGGCCAACGTCCTGACTTTC. It codes for CARLPTLGQTGANVLTF.

The chain carries TRBV19 and TRBJ2-7, with 8 bases lining up with TRBD2. Germline V gives CDR1 LNHDA, CDR2 SQIVND (reference sequence). The V gene end was trimmed by 11 bases and the J gene end by 4 bases; junction bases not matched to a gene: 7. The CDR3 sequence is 12 residues long. The CDR3 nucleotides are TGTGCCTCAAGCGGGAGTGAGTACGAGCAGTACTTC. Translated, it gives CASSGSEYEQYF.

This chain connects TRBV13 to TRBJ1-3; D is perhaps TRBD1 (5 bases). This CDR3 has 15 amino acids. Trimming cost V 5 bases and J 0 bases, with 11 bases left between them. Germline loops: CDR1 PRHDT, CDR2 FYEKMQ (reference sequence). CDR3 in DNA: TGTGCCAGCAGCCTTCAGGGAAGCTCTGGAAACACCATATATTTT. Amino acid sequence: CASSLQGSSGNTIYF.

This CDR3 is CASSYPGNDYGYTF. CDR3 coding DNA: TGTGCCAGCAGTTACCCAGGGAATGACTATGGCTACACCTTC. The chain has TRBV6-2 or TRBV6-3 and TRBJ1-2, with D perhaps matching TRBD1 (5 bases). Trimming stripped 2 bases from V and 3 bases from J, with 10 bases between. Germline CDR1 is MNHEY and CDR2 is SVGEGT. This CDR3 has 14 amino acids.

V and J are TRBV7-9 and TRBJ2-5; 8 positions match TRBD1. With V trimmed by 6 bases and J by 5 bases, 8 bases remained unmatched. The CDR3 length is 14 residues. In germline, CDR1 is SEHNR, CDR2 FQNEAQ (reference sequence). CDR3 region: CASRGTGLGETQYF. CDR3 in DNA: TGTGCCAGCAGGGGGACAGGTCTGGGGGAGACCCAGTACTTC.

This clone has only one observation. The CDR3 coding sequence is TGTGCCAGCAGCACATCCGGGACAGGGGGTGAAAAACTGTTTTTT. Translating gives CASSTSGTGGEKLFF. The V call is TRBV4-2, the J call TRBJ1-4, with TRBD1 identical over 11 bases. The CDR3 has 15 amino acids. Looked up from germline, CDR1 is LGHNA and CDR2 is YNFKEQ. Trimming at V came to 5 bases and at J to 7 bases, leaving 6 bases not matched to a gene.

The chain links TRBV12-3 or TRBV12-4 to TRBJ1-2, with unresolved D. V was shortened by 6 bases and J by 5 bases, with 4 bases between the two germline ends. The CDR3 extends over 10 amino acids. In nucleotides, the CDR3 is TGTGCCAGCAGCCGGTATGGCTACACCTTC. This codes for CASSRYGYTF.

This chain connects TRBV6-5 to TRBJ1-6; TRBD1 matches at 11 bases. V gave up 7 bases and J gave up 9 bases; unmatched junction bases: 5. Germline V gene sequence: CDR1 MNHEY, CDR2 SVGAGI. The CDR3 runs to 14 residues. In nucleotides, the CDR3 is TGTGCCAGCAAAGAAGGGACAGGGGGTTCACCCCTCCACTTT. Translated: CASKEGTGGSPLHF.

The genes are TRBV9 and TRBJ2-5, with 7 bases aligning to TRBD1. Germline V gene sequence: CDR1 SGDLS, CDR2 YYNGEE. The CDR3 has 15 residues. The V and J ends lost 4 bases and 1 base, in that order; junction bases with no gene match: 7. CDR3 loop: CASSTRQGPQETQYF. As DNA, the CDR3 is TGTGCCAGCAGCACCAGACAGGGACCCCAAGAGACCCAGTACTTC.

The CDR3, as DNA: TGTGCCACCAGCAGAGTTCTTGGGACTCGCAATCAGCCCCAGCATTTT. It codes for CATSRVLGTRNQPQHF. V gene TRBV15 combines with J gene TRBJ1-5; D possibly corresponds to TRBD1 (5 bases). Deletions cut 1 base from V and 2 bases from J, with 12 bases between. Germline V lookup: CDR1 LNHNV, CDR2 YYDKDF (reference sequence). The CDR3 extends over 16 amino acids.

This chain connects TRBV7-2 to TRBJ2-7; D is unresolved. The CDR3 is 16 residues long. The germline V gene has CDR1 SGHTA and CDR2 FQGNSA. Trimming shortened V by 0 bases and J by 3 bases, and 15 bases separated the two germline ends. In nucleotides, the CDR3 is TGTGCCAGCAGCTTAGCGGTCGGCGGCCTGATCTACGAGCAGTACTTC. This encodes CASSLAVGGLIYEQYF.

The V and J genes are TRBV11-2 and TRBJ2-7; D call uncertain. This CDR3 region has 15 residues. V was trimmed by 4 bases and J by 2 bases, leaving 15 bases between them. The germline gives CDR1 SGHAT, CDR2 FQNNGV. CDR3 nucleotide sequence: TGTGCCAGCAGCTCGTCTGCCACAAATACCTACGAGCAGTACTTC. Its translation: CASSSSATNTYEQYF.

This sequence joins TRBV19 and TRBJ2-3, with TRBD1 matching 7 bases. The CDR3 covers 16 residues. With V trimmed by 3 bases and J by 1 base, 7 bases remained unmatched. Germline-derived CDR1 and CDR2 are LNHDA and SQIVND (reference sequence). CDR3 protein: CASSMEVGTGTDTQYF. The CDR3 DNA reads as TGTGCCAGTAGTATGGAGGTAGGGACAGGCACAGATACGCAGTATTTT.

The chain links TRBV29-1 to TRBJ1-4; 7 bases are shared with TRBD1. The ends lost 4 bases at V and 4 bases at J; junction bases unmatched: 6. The CDR3 is made up of 14 amino acids. The germline V gene has CDR1 SQVTM and CDR2 ANQGSEA. For the CDR3, the DNA is TGCAGCGTTGGTTTAGGGACAGTTAATGAAAAACTGTTTTTT. It codes for CSVGLGTVNEKLFF.

The chain recombines TRBV10-1 with TRBJ2-5, with D perhaps TRBD2 (8 bases). The V gene lost 3 bases and the J gene lost 4 bases, with 15 bases spanning the gap. Germline assignment: CDR1 WNHNN and CDR2 SYGVQD (reference sequence). There are 15 residues in the CDR3. The CDR3 DNA reads as TGCGCCAGCAGTGACATAGCGGGACAGCTAGAGACCCAGTACTTC. Protein sequence: CASSDIAGQLETQYF.